The 10 T cell receptor beta chains below come from one sample, sequenced in a study of tumor and adjacent non-tumor tissue in lung cancer. This sample's RNA came from whole unsorted tissue. A modified ARM-PCR protocol with three rounds of nested PCR amplified TCRbeta. TCRdb re-called the multiplex PCR reads through MiXCR, storing one row per CDR3 protein. The sample yields 120,000 or so distinct CDR3 sequences, around 82% seen once. The sample comprised lung tumor tissue. The receptors here all came from a man aged 70-80 years with non-small cell lung cancer.

About this clonotype itself: A read error may account for a junction end that differs from germline. The chain has TRBV6-6 and TRBJ2-1, with D uncertain. This CDR3 is built from 11 residues. CDR1 is MNHNY, CDR2 SVGAGI, per germline (reference sequence). CDR3 DNA sequence: TGTGCCAGCTGTTATGTGAATGAGCAGTCCTTC. Translated, it gives CASCYVNEQSF.

About this clonotype: This may come from a read error, since a much larger clone is one base off. The V call is TRBV28, the J call TRBJ1-1; a possible D gene is TRBD1 (6 bases). V shed 6 bases and J shed 0 bases, with 23 bases lying between them. Germline CDR1 is MDHEN and CDR2 is SYDVKM. The CDR3 loop spans 18 amino acids. The CDR3 sequence is CASRLPAPGAVMNTEAFF. CDR3 DNA sequence: TGTGCCAGCAGACTTCCTGCTCCAGGGGCGGTCATGAACACTGAAGCTTTCTTT.

Remarks on this clonotype: Mismatch with germline at one junction end may stem from a read error. V is TRBV4-1 and J is TRBJ2-7; TRBD2 matches at 10 bases. Germline assignment: CDR1 MGHRA and CDR2 YSYEKL. The length of the CDR3 is 16 residues. The CDR3 here is CAGSRTLAGEGDGQYF. The DNA of the CDR3 is TGCGCCGGCAGCCGGACGCTAGCGGGAGAGGGGGACGGGCAGTACTTC.

Remarks on this clonotype: The CDR3 carries no conserved terminal phenylalanine or tryptophan, so it likely arises from a read error. This rearrangement joins TRBV11-2 to TRBJ2-2; 12 bases are shared with TRBD2. The germline V gene has CDR1 SGHAT and CDR2 FQNNGV. This CDR3 has 15 amino acids. CDR3: CVSSPLAGGTWELFL. CDR3 sequence (DNA): TGTGTCAGCAGCCCCCTAGCGGGGGGGACCTGGGAGCTGTTTCTT.

With regard to this clonotype: This is likely a read error, given that the CDR3 carries no conserved phenylalanine or tryptophan at its end. The gene calls are TRBV4-3 and TRBJ2-7, with D maybe TRBD2 (5 bases). The CDR3 loop spans 15 amino acids. Trimming pared 1 base from V and 10 bases from J, leaving 20 bases between. CDR1 and CDR2 (germline): LGHNA, YSLEER. In DNA, the CDR3 is TGCGCCAGCAGCCAAGGTCGGGGATATCTAGGCGAACAGTACTAC. It encodes CASSQGRGYLGEQYY.

On this clonotype itself: The junction departs from the called germline gene at one end, perhaps through a read error. This sequence joins TRBV11-2 and TRBJ2-7; D possibly corresponds to TRBD2 (6 bases). This CDR3 has 14 amino acids. Looked up from germline, CDR1 is SGHAT and CDR2 is FQNNGV. The CDR3 DNA sequence: TGTGCCAGCAGCCAAACGGGGGTAGGGTACGAGCAATACTTC. This translates into CASSQTGVGYEQYF.

This clonotype was detected only a few times. The junction differs from germline at one of its ends, possibly a read error. V gene TRBV11-2 combines with J gene TRBJ2-2, with D possibly TRBD2 on 5 matching bases. CDR3 length: 14 residues. Looked up from germline, CDR1 is SGHAT and CDR2 is FQNNGV. This CDR3 reads CASISPGYTWELFF. CDR3 bases: TGTGCCAGCATCTCCCCAGGCTACACCTGGGAGCTCTTTTTT.

As to this clonotype: A read error may account for a junction end that differs from germline. The genes are TRBV11-2 and TRBJ1-1; D gene ambiguous. Germline CDR1 SGHAT, CDR2 FQNNGV. The CDR3 spans 12 residues. DNA of the CDR3: TGTACCAGCAGCAAGGACTGGCGAGACGCATTCTTT. Translated, it gives CTSSKDWRDAFF.

With respect to this clonotype: One junction end disagrees with the germline gene, perhaps due to a read error. This rearrangement joins TRBV6-6 to TRBJ2-1, with 7 bases fitting TRBD2. The length of the CDR3 is 16 residues. Germline V gives CDR1 MNHNY, CDR2 SVGAGI (reference sequence). The CDR3 here is CDSSYSRGLAANEQFF. The CDR3 region has the DNA TGTGACAGCAGTTACTCGCGGGGTCTAGCGGCTAATGAGCAGTTCTTC.

This clonotype rates as medium-sized (0.01 to 0.1%). V usage is TRBV11-2 and J usage is TRBJ2-7, with 12 bases lining up with TRBD2. Germline V CDR1 and CDR2: SGHAT, FQNNGV. V shed 5 bases, J shed 2 bases, and the junction held 1 base outside the gene matches. The CDR3 length is 14 residues. The CDR3 reads CASSPSGGAYEQYF. CDR3 in DNA: TGTGCCAGCAGCCCTAGCGGGGGGGCCTACGAGCAGTACTTC.